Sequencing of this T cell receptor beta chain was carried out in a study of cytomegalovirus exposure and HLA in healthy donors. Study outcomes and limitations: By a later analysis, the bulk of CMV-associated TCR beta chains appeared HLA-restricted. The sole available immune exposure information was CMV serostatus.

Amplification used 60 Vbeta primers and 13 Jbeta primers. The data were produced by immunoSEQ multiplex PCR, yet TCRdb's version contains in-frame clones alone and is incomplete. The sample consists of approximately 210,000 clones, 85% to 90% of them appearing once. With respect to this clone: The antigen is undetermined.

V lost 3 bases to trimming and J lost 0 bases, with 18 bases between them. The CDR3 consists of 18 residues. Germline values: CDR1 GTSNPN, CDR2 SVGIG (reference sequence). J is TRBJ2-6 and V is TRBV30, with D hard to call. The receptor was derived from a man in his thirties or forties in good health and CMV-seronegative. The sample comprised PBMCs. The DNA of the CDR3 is TGTGCCTGGAGACCTCTGATGGCCCGAAACTCTGGGGCCAACGTCCTGACTTTC. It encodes CAWRPLMARNSGANVLTF.